Below, 18 T cell receptor beta chains from the same sample are listed, as sequenced in a study of blood T cell repertoires in COVID-19. Using immunoSEQ multiplex PCR, the repertoire was profiled, and TCRdb retains in-frame clones only, with some absent. This sample has about 360,000 clones; about 86% occur once, and the top ten carry roughly 7.2%. What was sequenced was peripheral blood. These receptors came from a woman aged 60-75 years with COVID-19, enrolled during active disease.

J is TRBJ2-1 and V is TRBV27; D is ambiguous. The germline V gene has CDR1 MNHEY and CDR2 SMNVEV (reference sequence). This CDR3 is built from 11 residues. V dropped 6 bases and J dropped 5 bases, with 5 bases sitting between them. This CDR3 reads CASRNNNEQFF. Written as DNA, the CDR3 is TGTGCCAGCAGGAACAACAATGAGCAGTTCTTC.

In the case of this clone: In this CDR3 the conserved last residue, phenylalanine or tryptophan, is missing, so a read error is likely. No DNA is shown, since the ends of the CDR3 on it are uncertain; the CDR3 is the one TCRdb lists. The rearrangement links TRBV7-9 to TRBJ2-3; the table's D call of TRBD2 was not tested on the DNA. Ends included, the CDR3 has 11 residues. Germline CDR1 is SEHNR and CDR2 is FQNEAQ (reference sequence). The CDR3 is CASSSIAGVKA.

The chain joins TRBV6-1 to TRBJ2-1; maybe TRBD1 (6 bases). In germline, CDR1 is MNHNS, CDR2 SASEGT. There are 12 residues in the CDR3. V lost 6 bases and J lost 9, with 12 bases in between. CDR3 sequence: CASSQGFGEQFF. Here the CDR3 DNA reads TGTGCCAGCAGCCAGGGGTTTGGTGAGCAGTTCTTC.

The chain carries TRBV7-8 and TRBJ2-3; D assignment may be TRBD1 or TRBD2 (7 bases each). Germline CDR1 is SGHVS and CDR2 is FQNEAQ. The V end was cut by 10 bases, the J end by 5 bases, with 22 bases between. The CDR3 is 15 residues long. Here the CDR3 reads CATRGERGLRDTQYF. The CDR3 DNA reads TGTGCCACCAGGGGGGAGCGGGGACTTAGAGATACGCAGTATTTT.

V is TRBV30 and J is TRBJ2-2; possibly TRBD1 for D (5 bases). Germline CDR1 GTSNPN, CDR2 SVGIG (reference sequence). CDR3 length equals 14 residues. Trimming shortened V by 4 bases and J by 6 bases, and 15 bases separated the two germline ends. CDR3 amino acids: CAWNDRTPAGELFF. The CDR3 DNA is TGTGCCTGGAACGACAGAACGCCGGCCGGGGAGCTGTTTTTT.

Worth noting for this clone: In the same sample, other DNA sequences code for this CDR3. V and J are TRBV7-8 and TRBJ1-2; D may be TRBD1 (6 bases). The CDR3 covers 13 residues. Germline V gene lookup returns CDR1 SGHVS and CDR2 FQNEAQ. Trimming took 3 bases from V and 4 from J, leaving 9 bases between them. The DNA of the CDR3 is TGTGCCAGCAGCTTGACAGGAAGCTATGGCTACACCTTC. Residues: CASSLTGSYGYTF.

This clone turned up a few times. The chain has TRBV5-1 and TRBJ1-2; the D is unclear. CDR3 length: 15 residues. Trimming stripped 0 bases from V and 0 bases from J, with 9 bases between. CDR1 is SGHRS, CDR2 YFSETQ, per germline. The CDR3 is CASSLGLTSNYGYTF. CDR3 nucleotides: TGCGCCAGCAGCTTGGGCTTGACTTCTAACTATGGCTACACCTTC.

The V and J genes are TRBV6-5 and TRBJ1-3, with D possibly TRBD1 on 5 matching bases. The V gene lost 0 bases and the J gene lost 5 bases, with 8 bases spanning the gap. Germline CDR1 is MNHEY and CDR2 is SVGAGI. The CDR3 has 14 residues. CDR3 amino acids: CASSYSGARNTIYF. DNA of the CDR3: TGTGCCAGCAGTTACTCAGGGGCGAGAAACACCATATATTTT.

V and J are TRBV3-1 (or the pseudogene TRBV3-2) and TRBJ1-5; TRBD1 matches at 7 bases. Germline V gene data show CDR1 as LGHDT and CDR2 as YNNKEL (reference sequence). V trimming: 6 bases; J trimming: 3 bases; junction bases outside the gene matches: 2. The CDR3 runs to 13 residues. The CDR3 sequence is CASSGQVNQPQHF. DNA of the CDR3: TGTGCCAGCAGTGGACAGGTCAATCAGCCCCAGCATTTT.

This chain joins TRBV14 and TRBJ2-1; 9 positions agree with TRBD1. The CDR3 totals 15 residues. Looked up from germline, CDR1 is SGHDN and CDR2 is FVKESK. Losses at the gene ends were 5 bases for V and 8 bases for J; bases not matched to a gene: 10. CDR3 protein: CASSTWTGASDEQFF. In nucleotides, the CDR3 is TGTGCCAGCAGCACATGGACAGGGGCATCGGATGAGCAGTTCTTC.

This clone is labeled as medium-sized. This sequence joins TRBV4-1 and TRBJ1-1; a possible D gene is TRBD1 (6 bases). V was shortened by 4 bases and J by 5 bases, with 17 bases between the two germline ends. This CDR3 spans 15 amino acids. Germline V lookup: CDR1 MGHRA, CDR2 YSYEKL. CDR3 DNA sequence: TGCGCCAGCAGCCGCGGGGGAGGGGGAGGTACTGAAGCTTTCTTT. Translating gives CASSRGGGGGTEAFF.

The chain employs TRBV25-1 and TRBJ2-1; TRBD2 agrees at 14 bases. V shed 4 bases, J shed 7 bases, and the junction held 6 bases outside the gene matches. Germline V CDR1 and CDR2: MGHDK, SYGVNS. The CDR3 runs to 16 residues. The CDR3 nucleotides are TGTGCCAGCAGTGTCGGGACTAGCGGGGGTAGTAATGAGCAGTTCTTC. This codes for CASSVGTSGGSNEQFF.

The chain has TRBV5-6 and TRBJ1-1; possibly TRBD1 for D (5 bases). The V and J ends lost 0 bases and 4 bases respectively, with 7 bases between them. Germline V gene data show CDR1 as SGHDT and CDR2 as YYEEEE. The CDR3 is 13 residues long. Here the CDR3 reads CASSLAGPTEAFF. The CDR3 DNA is TGTGCCAGCAGCTTGGCAGGGCCCACTGAAGCTTTCTTT.

The V call is TRBV5-1, the J call TRBJ2-7; 8 nucleotides agree with TRBD1. This CDR3 is 15 amino acids long. With 5 bases clipped from V and 5 bases from J, the junction kept 12 bases outside the gene matches. Germline CDR1 is SGHRS and CDR2 is YFSETQ. This CDR3 reads CASSSGTGRSHEQYF. For the CDR3, the DNA is TGCGCCAGCAGTTCCGGGACAGGAAGATCACACGAGCAGTACTTC.

In its sample, this clone was seen once. The chain carries TRBV5-1 and TRBJ1-1, with a tentative D call TRBD1 (6 bases). Trimming shortened V by 5 bases and J by 5 bases, and 22 bases separated the two germline ends. The CDR3 contains 16 residues. The germline CDR1 and CDR2 sequences are SGHRS and YFSETQ. CDR3 protein: CASSPADRGRGTEAFF. CDR3 nucleotide sequence: TGCGCCAGCAGTCCGGCCGACAGAGGGAGGGGGACTGAAGCTTTCTTT.

This chain joins TRBV3-1 (or the pseudogene TRBV3-2) and TRBJ2-3; D not resolved. The germline V gene has CDR1 LGHDT and CDR2 YNNKEL (reference sequence). CDR3 length: 16 amino acids. V shed 4 bases and J shed 0 bases, with 14 bases lying between them. The CDR3 DNA follows: TGTGCCAGCAGCCTAGAGCCTATAACTAGCACAGATACGCAGTATTTT. Its translation is CASSLEPITSTDTQYF.

This chain uses TRBV11-2 with TRBJ1-5; D might be TRBD1 (5 bases). Trimming shortened V by 1 base and J by 0 bases, and 7 bases separated the two germline ends. The CDR3 has 15 residues. Per the germline V gene, CDR1 is SGHAT and CDR2 is FQNNGV. CDR3 sequence reads: CASSLGRGSNQPQHF. CDR3 in DNA: TGTGCCAGCAGCTTAGGGAGGGGTAGCAATCAGCCCCAGCATTTT.

This clone was found once. The rearrangement uses TRBV4-1 and TRBJ2-1; 9 bases are shared with TRBD2. The germline CDR1 and CDR2 sequences are MGHRA and YSYEKL. The CDR3 sequence is 16 residues long. The junction had 3 bases not matched to a gene; V was cut back by 1 base and J by 2 bases. CDR3 amino acids: CASSQAAGGAYNEQFF. CDR3 in DNA: TGCGCCAGCAGCCAAGCCGCGGGGGGGGCCTACAATGAGCAGTTCTTC.